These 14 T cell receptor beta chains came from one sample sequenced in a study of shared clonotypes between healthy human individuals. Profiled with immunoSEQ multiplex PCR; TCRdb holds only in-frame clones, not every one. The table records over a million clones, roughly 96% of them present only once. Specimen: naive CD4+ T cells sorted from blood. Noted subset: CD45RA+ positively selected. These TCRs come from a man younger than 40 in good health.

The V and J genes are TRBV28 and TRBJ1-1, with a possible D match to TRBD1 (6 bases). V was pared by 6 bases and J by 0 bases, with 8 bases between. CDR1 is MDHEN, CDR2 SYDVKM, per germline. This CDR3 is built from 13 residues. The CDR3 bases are TGTGCCAGCAGCCAGGGGATGAACACTGAAGCTTTCTTT. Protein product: CASSQGMNTEAFF.

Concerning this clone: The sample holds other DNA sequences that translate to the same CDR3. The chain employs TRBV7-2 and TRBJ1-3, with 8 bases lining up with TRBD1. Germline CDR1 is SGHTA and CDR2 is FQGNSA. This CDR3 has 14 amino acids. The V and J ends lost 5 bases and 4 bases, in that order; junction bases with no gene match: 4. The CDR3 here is CASSQDRAGNTIYF. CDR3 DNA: TGTGCCAGCAGCCAGGACAGGGCGGGAAACACCATATATTTT.

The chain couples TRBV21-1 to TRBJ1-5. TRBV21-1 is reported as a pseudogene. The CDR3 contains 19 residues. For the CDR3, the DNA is TGTGCCAGCAGCAAGATCAGCCTTCAAGGCGGGACTTACAATCAGCCCCAGCATTTT. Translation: CASSKISLQGGTYNQPQHF.

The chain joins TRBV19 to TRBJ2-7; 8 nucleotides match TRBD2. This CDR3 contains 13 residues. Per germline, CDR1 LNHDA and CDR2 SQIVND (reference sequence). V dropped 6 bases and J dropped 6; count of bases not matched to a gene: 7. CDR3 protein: CASRAGGLSEQYF. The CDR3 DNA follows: TGTGCCAGTAGGGCGGGAGGACTTAGCGAGCAGTACTTC.

The CDR3 protein is CASSPREAGLTGELFF. CDR3 DNA sequence: TGTGCCAGCTCCCCCCGGGAAGCGGGGCTCACCGGGGAGCTGTTTTTT. This sequence joins TRBV18 and TRBJ2-2; 7 nucleotides align to TRBD2. The V gene's germline CDR1 is KGHSH and CDR2 LQKENI. The trim removed 6 bases at V and 4 bases at J, leaving 11 bases unmatched. This CDR3 has 16 amino acids. Combining the CDR3 with reference TRBV18 and TRBJ2-2 gives the whole variable domain NAGVMQNPRHLVRRRGQEARLRCSPMKGHSHVYWYRQLPEEGLKFMVYLQKENIIDESGMPKERFSAEFPKEGPSILRIQQVVRGDSAAYFCASSPREAGLTGELFFGEGSRLTVL.

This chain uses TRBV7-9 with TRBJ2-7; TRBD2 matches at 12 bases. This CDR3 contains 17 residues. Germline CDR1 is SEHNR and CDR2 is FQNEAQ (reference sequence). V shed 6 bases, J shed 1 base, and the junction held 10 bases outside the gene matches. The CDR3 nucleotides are TGTGCCAGCAGGTTGACTAGCGGGAGTAGAGGTTCCTACGAGCAGTACTTC. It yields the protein CASRLTSGSRGSYEQYF.

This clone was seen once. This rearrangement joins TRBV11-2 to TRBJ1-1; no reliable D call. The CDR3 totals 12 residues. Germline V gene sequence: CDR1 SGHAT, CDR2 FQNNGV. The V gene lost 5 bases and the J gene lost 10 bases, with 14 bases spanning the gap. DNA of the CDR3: TGTGCCAGCAGCGGCCGTCTATCTTCAGCTTTCTTT. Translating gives CASSGRLSSAFF.

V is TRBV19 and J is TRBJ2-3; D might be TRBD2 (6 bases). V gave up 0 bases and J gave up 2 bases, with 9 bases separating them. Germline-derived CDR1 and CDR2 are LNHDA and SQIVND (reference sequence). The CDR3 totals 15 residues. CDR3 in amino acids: CASSIDSGPTDTQYF. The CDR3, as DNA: TGTGCCAGTAGTATAGATAGCGGACCCACAGATACGCAGTATTTT.

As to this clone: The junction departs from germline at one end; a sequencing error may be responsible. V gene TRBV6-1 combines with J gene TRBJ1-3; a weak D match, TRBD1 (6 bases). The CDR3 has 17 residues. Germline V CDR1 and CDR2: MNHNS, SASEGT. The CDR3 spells CASSKAGGGSPGNTIYF. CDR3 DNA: TGTGCCAGCAGTAAAGCTGGAGGGGGAAGTCCTGGAAACACCATATATTTT.

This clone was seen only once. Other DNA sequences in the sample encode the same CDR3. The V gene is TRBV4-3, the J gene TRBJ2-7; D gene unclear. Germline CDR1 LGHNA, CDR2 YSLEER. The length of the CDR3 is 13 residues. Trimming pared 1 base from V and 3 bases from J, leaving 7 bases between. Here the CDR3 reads CASSQGLVYEQYF. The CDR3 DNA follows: TGCGCCAGCAGCCAAGGTCTTGTCTACGAGCAGTACTTC.

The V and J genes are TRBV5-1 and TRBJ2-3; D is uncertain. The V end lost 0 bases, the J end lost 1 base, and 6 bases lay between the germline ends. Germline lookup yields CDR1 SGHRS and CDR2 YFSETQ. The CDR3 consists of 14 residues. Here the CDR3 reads CASSLGHGTDTQYF. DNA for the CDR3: TGCGCCAGCAGCTTGGGACACGGCACAGATACGCAGTATTTT.

The CDR3 is CASSEATGRNQPQHF. DNA for the CDR3: TGTGCCAGCAGTGAAGCTACAGGCCGCAATCAGCCCCAGCATTTT. The chain has TRBV6-1 and TRBJ1-5; TRBD1 might be the D (5 bases). Between the trimmed V and J ends, which lost 0 bases and 2 bases, there was a span of 8 bases. Germline CDR1 and CDR2: MNHNS and SASEGT. The CDR3 is 15 amino acids.

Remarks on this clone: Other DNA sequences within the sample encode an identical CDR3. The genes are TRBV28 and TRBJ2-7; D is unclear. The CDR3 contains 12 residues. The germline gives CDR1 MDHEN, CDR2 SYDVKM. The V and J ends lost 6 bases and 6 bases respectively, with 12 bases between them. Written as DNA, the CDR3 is TGTGCCAGCAGCCCCACCGGACGCGAGCAGTACTTC. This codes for CASSPTGREQYF.

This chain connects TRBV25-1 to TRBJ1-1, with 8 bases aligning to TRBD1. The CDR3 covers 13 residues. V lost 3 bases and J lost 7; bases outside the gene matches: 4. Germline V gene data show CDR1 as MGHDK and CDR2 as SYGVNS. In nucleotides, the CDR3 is TGTGCCAGCAGTGACAAGGGACAGGATGAAGCTTTCTTT. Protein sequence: CASSDKGQDEAFF.